This TCR beta chain is drawn from a study of T-cell reconstitution after alpha-beta-depleted transplantation in children (dated by TCRdb to 2016 to 2017). For context, the study as a whole: T-cell immune reconstitution after TCRalphabeta/CD19-depleted allogeneic hematopoietic cell transplantation in children was quantitatively tracked in the study by means of TCR repertoire profiling. The paper as a whole reports these results and caveats: The high TCRbeta diversity at day 60 in some patients was ascribed to recipient T cells and intrathymic progenitors that had survived conditioning. Over subsequent months, a decline in hyperexpanded clone frequencies was noted, and after one year, T-cell counts and TCRbeta diversity were mostly ascribed to newly produced T cells. The apparently early alphabetaT-cell count recovery about two months after transplant was reportedly dependent on only several hundred rapidly expanded clones derived from non-depleted graft cells.

The treatment or condition label of this sample denotes: allogeneic hematopoietic cell transplantation with graft depleted of TCRalphabeta T cells and CD19 B cells. Transplant recipients were children who received TCRalphabeta/CD19-depleted allogeneic hematopoietic cell grafts. With respect to this clonotype: What this receptor recognizes is not known. There are no base qualities to consult, and no much larger clone falls within one base.

The receptor library was made with PCR. The instrument given in TCRdb is Illumina HiSeq 2500. TCR library preparation used molecular barcoding, with unique molecular identifiers applied to normalize quantification of the TCRbeta repertoire. TCRdb reran the public reads through fastp at Q25 and MiXCR, keeping productive beta chains. When rows share a CDR3 protein, they turn into one entry using the most common DNA and genes. The sample table lists just under 250,000 distinct CDR3 sequences, under 30% of them with a count of one. The ten largest account for roughly 2.7% of the sample. CDR1 and CDR2, per the germline V gene, are SGHNT and YENEEA. Reading from cysteine to phenylalanine, the CDR3 counts 15 amino acids. The only DNA kept is the CDR3, 45 bases in frame from the first base. V lost 5 bases and J lost 9 bases, and the count of bases not matched to a germline gene is 10.

The rearranged segments are TRBV11-3 and TRBJ2-6, and 7 junctional nucleotides match TRBD1. This receptor was obtained from a girl aged 2 to 10 with Fanconi anemia, due to receive a stem cell transplant. The sample consisted of PBMCs, taken before TCRalphabeta/CD19-depleted stem cell transplant. Read as DNA, the sequence is TGTGCCAGCAGCGCAAACAGGGGTAATGACAACGTCCTGACTTTC. Translation gives CASSANRGNDNVLTF.